This T cell receptor beta chain is from a study of human T cells and chemical hapten exposure. Single cDNA molecules in the library carried unique molecular identifiers attached during preparation. Source study methods: A per-sample median of about 100,000 TCRs was observed, with counts ranging from roughly 20,000 to 700,000. TCRdb passed the reads through MiXCR, listing each CDR3 protein once. The V and J calls shown here were made by TCRdb, not taken from the authors' results. The profile shows about 120,000 distinct CDR3 sequences, over 7% of them singletons. This clonotype was counted a few times. Trimming shortened V by 7 bases and J by 5 bases, and 8 bases separated the two germline ends. The CDR3 spans 11 residues. Whole blood, unfractionated, served as the material for total RNA extraction.

The clonotype comes from a human donor in good health. Some clones in this sample may be carry-over from other donors' samples. The sample taken for sequencing was whole blood. V is TRBV12-3 or TRBV12-4 and J is TRBJ2-5, with D unresolved. The CDR3 sequence is CASTLGETQYF. DNA of the CDR3: TGTGCCAGCACCTTGGGGGAGACCCAGTACTTC.